The 2 T cell receptor beta chains below were found in one sample sequenced in a study of regulatory T cells in long-lasting Graves disease. Noted time point: persistent/refractory GD, antithyroid drugs over 5 years with positive TRAb. RNA isolated from PBMCs was used to make the TCR library. According to the study, TCR beta libraries were built with iRepertoire HTBI primers and CDR3-region Arm-PCR. A single record per CDR3 protein comes from TCRdb applying MiXCR to the multiplex PCR reads. The sample has about 310,000 distinct CDR3 sequences; under 25% are singletons. The sample was peripheral blood mononuclear cells (PBMCs), taken when the disease was refractory, from a patient treated with antithyroid drugs. These receptors came from a female donor with Graves disease.

The chain links TRBV10-3 to TRBJ2-1; 7 nucleotides line up with TRBD2. In germline, CDR1 is ENHRY, CDR2 SYGVKD. V was pared by 6 bases and J by 2 bases, with 10 bases of the junction left unmatched. The CDR3 covers 16 residues. The CDR3 is CAIRMSGGSAYNEQFF. The CDR3 DNA reads as TGTGCCATCAGAATGAGCGGCGGGAGCGCCTACAATGAGCAGTTCTTC.

This clonotype was recorded at least ten times. The chain carries TRBV20-1 and TRBJ2-5; either TRBD1 or TRBD2 may fit D (5 bases each). Trimming removed 5 bases from V and 3 bases from J, with 10 bases in between. Germline V gene lookup returns CDR1 DFQATT and CDR2 SNEGSKA (reference sequence). The CDR3 contains 12 residues. The CDR3 reads CSAAGTKETQYF. The CDR3 DNA is TGCAGTGCTGCCGGGACGAAAGAGACCCAGTACTTC.